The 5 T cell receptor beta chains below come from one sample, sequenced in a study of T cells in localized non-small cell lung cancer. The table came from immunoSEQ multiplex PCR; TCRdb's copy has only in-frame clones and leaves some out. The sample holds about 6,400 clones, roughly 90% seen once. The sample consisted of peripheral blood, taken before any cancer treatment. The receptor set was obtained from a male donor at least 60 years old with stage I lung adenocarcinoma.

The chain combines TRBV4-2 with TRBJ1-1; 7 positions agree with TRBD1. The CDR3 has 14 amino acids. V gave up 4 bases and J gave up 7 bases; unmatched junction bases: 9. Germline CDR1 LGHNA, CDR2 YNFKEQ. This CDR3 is CASSPQTGTNEAFF. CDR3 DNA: TGTGCCAGCAGCCCACAGACAGGGACAAATGAAGCTTTCTTT.

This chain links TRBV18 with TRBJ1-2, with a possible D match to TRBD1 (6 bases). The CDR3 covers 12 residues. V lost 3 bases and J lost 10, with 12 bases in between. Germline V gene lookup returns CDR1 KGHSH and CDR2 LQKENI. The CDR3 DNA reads TGTGCCAGCTCACCGGGACACCCAGCCTACACCTTC. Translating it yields CASSPGHPAYTF.

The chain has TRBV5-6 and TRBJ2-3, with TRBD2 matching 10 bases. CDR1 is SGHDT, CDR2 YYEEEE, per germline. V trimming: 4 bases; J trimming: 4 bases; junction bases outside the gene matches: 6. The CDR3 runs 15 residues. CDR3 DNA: TGTGCCAGCAGCACAGAACTAGCGGGATCAGATACGCAGTATTTT. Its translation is CASSTELAGSDTQYF.

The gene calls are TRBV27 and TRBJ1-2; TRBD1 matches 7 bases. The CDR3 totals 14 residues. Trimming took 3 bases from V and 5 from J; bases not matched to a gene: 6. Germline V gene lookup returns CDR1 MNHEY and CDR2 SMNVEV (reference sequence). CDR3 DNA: TGTGCCAGCAGTTTCGAACAGGGGAGGTATGGCTACACCTTC. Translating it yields CASSFEQGRYGYTF.

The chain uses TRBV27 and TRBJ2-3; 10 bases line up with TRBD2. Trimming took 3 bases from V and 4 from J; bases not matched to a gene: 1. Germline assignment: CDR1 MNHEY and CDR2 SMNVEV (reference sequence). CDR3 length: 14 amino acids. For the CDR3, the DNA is TGTGCCAGCAGTTTGGGACTAGCGTCAGATACGCAGTATTTT. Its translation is CASSLGLASDTQYF.